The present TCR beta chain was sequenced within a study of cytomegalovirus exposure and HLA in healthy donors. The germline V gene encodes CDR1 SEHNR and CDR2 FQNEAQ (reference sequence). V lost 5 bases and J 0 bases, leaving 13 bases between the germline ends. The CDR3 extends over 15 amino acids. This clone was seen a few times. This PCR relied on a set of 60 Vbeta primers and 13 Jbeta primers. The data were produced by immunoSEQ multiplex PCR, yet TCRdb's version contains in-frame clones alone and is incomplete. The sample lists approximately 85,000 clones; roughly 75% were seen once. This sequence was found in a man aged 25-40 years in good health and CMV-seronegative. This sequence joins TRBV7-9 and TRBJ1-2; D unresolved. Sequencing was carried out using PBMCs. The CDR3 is CASSAPLRANYGYTF. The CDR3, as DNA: TGTGCCAGCAGCGCCCCTCTCCGGGCTAACTATGGCTACACCTTC. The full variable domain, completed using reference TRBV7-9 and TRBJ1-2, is DTGVSQNPRHKITKRGQNVTFRCDPISEHNRLYWYRQTLGQGPEFLTYFQNEAQLEKSRLLSDRFSAERPKGSFSTLEIQRTEQGDSAMYLCASSAPLRANYGYTFGSGTRLTVV.